Below are 26 T cell receptor beta chains sequenced from a single sample in a study of blood T cell repertoires in COVID-19. TCRdb keeps only in-frame clones here, not all; method: immunoSEQ multiplex PCR. The table lists 250,000 to 300,000 clones, about 88% of them singletons. The specimen was peripheral blood. The source of these receptors is a woman in her twenties or thirties with COVID-19, enrolled during active disease.

The genes are TRBV28 and TRBJ1-2; D remains ambiguous. Trimming shortened V by 5 bases and J by 4 bases, and 14 bases separated the two germline ends. The CDR3 has 14 residues. From germline, CDR1 is MDHEN and CDR2 SYDVKM. The CDR3 sequence is CASSLYSFSYGYTF. DNA of the CDR3: TGTGCCAGCAGTCTATACAGCTTTAGCTATGGCTACACCTTC.

The chain uses TRBV15 and TRBJ1-5; 7 bases line up with TRBD1. The length of the CDR3 is 16 residues. The germline gives CDR1 LNHNV, CDR2 YYDKDF (reference sequence). The V and J ends lost 0 bases and 6 bases, in that order; junction bases with no gene match: 8. This CDR3 is CATSRDSGDRVQPQHF. CDR3 sequence (DNA): TGTGCCACCAGCAGAGATAGCGGAGACAGGGTTCAGCCCCAGCATTTT.

V and J are TRBV19 and TRBJ1-5; D remains ambiguous. Trimming shortened V by 4 bases and J by 4 bases, and 17 bases separated the two germline ends. This CDR3 has 16 residues. CDR1 and CDR2 from the germline V gene are LNHDA and SQIVND (reference sequence). The CDR3 nucleotides are TGTGCCAGTAGTACCGGGTCAGAACTTTGGAATCAGCCCCAGCATTTT. Protein: CASSTGSELWNQPQHF.

The rearrangement uses TRBV28 and TRBJ1-3; D is ambiguous. This CDR3 has 15 amino acids. Germline V gene lookup returns CDR1 MDHEN and CDR2 SYDVKM. The ends were cut back, 6 bases at V and 2 bases at J, with 14 bases in the middle. CDR3 residues: CASSLTSNAGNTIYF. The CDR3 DNA reads as TGTGCCAGCAGCCTAACGTCCAACGCTGGAAACACCATATATTTT.

The chain combines TRBV7-3 with TRBJ2-7, with D unresolved. The CDR3 is 16 amino acids. V was trimmed by 2 bases and J by 0 bases, leaving 14 bases between them. The germline gives CDR1 SGHTA, CDR2 FQGTGA. The CDR3 loop reads CASSLGPYRSSYEQYF. The CDR3 DNA reads as TGTGCCAGCAGCTTAGGTCCCTACCGGAGCTCCTACGAGCAGTACTTC.

V is TRBV27 and J is TRBJ2-1; 9 positions agree with TRBD2. Per germline, CDR1 MNHEY and CDR2 SMNVEV (reference sequence). The CDR3 is 17 residues long. V lost 2 bases, J lost 11 bases, and 16 bases stayed unmatched. The CDR3 protein is CASSLASGTARQLQQFF. CDR3 coding DNA: TGTGCCAGCAGTTTAGCTAGCGGGACCGCAAGACAACTACAGCAGTTCTTC.

The CDR3 reads CAWSRTGNSGNTIYF. The CDR3 coding sequence is TGTGCCTGGAGCAGGACCGGGAACTCTGGAAACACCATATATTTT. The rearrangement joins TRBV30 to TRBJ1-3; the D is unclear. V was pared by 3 bases and J by 0 bases, with 12 bases between. This CDR3 has 15 amino acids. Germline V lookup: CDR1 GTSNPN, CDR2 SVGIG (reference sequence).

The gene calls are TRBV21-1 and TRBJ1-1. TRBV21-1 is a documented pseudogene. The CDR3 runs to 12 residues. The CDR3 loop reads CALEGSGTEAFF. In DNA, the CDR3 is TGTGCCTTGGAGGGATCGGGTACTGAAGCTTTCTTT.

The chain carries TRBV6-2 or TRBV6-3 and TRBJ2-2, with D perhaps TRBD2 (6 bases). V was cut by 2 bases and J by 4 bases, with 11 bases left in between. CDR1 and CDR2 from the germline V gene are MNHEY and SVGEGT. This CDR3 contains 15 residues. CDR3 nucleotides: TGTGCCAGCAGTTACGTCGGGAGCGGCACCGGGGAGCTGTTTTTT. Its translation is CASSYVGSGTGELFF.

The chain links TRBV6-5 to TRBJ1-4; D may be TRBD1 (5 bases). Germline values: CDR1 MNHEY, CDR2 SVGAGI. This CDR3 region has 14 residues. V lost 2 bases, J lost 7 bases, and 11 bases lay in between. Written as DNA, the CDR3 is TGTGCCAGCAGTTACGGGCAGGGCAGTGAAAAACTGTTTTTT. This encodes CASSYGQGSEKLFF.

The chain carries TRBV5-4 and TRBJ2-2; 10 bases agree with TRBD2. The CDR3 has 17 amino acids. CDR1 is SGHNT and CDR2 is YYREEE in the germline V gene (reference sequence). The V segment lost 4 bases and the J segment 6 bases; nucleotides outside the gene matches: 12. In DNA form, the CDR3 reads TGTGCCAGCAGCCCGGGGCTCCTAGCGGGAGAATCCGGGGAGCTGTTTTTT. Translated: CASSPGLLAGESGELFF.

The rearrangement joins TRBV18 to TRBJ1-1; perhaps TRBD1 as D (6 bases). Germline loops: CDR1 KGHSH, CDR2 LQKENI. CDR3 size: 15 residues. Deletions cut 3 bases from V and 0 bases from J, with 11 bases between. The CDR3 spells CASSPMGALNTEAFF. CDR3 bases: TGTGCCAGCTCACCGATGGGGGCACTGAACACTGAAGCTTTCTTT. The full variable domain, in which reference TRBV18 and TRBJ1-1 provide the parts outside the CDR3, is NAGVMQNPRHLVRRRGQEARLRCSPMKGHSHVYWYRQLPEEGLKFMVYLQKENIIDESGMPKERFSAEFPKEGPSILRIQQVVRGDSAAYFCASSPMGALNTEAFFGQGTRLTVV.

V and J are TRBV11-3 and TRBJ2-5, with 13 bases fitting TRBD2. CDR1 SGHNT and CDR2 YENEEA come from the germline V gene. This CDR3 region has 20 residues. V dropped 5 bases and J dropped 3; count of bases not matched to a gene: 18. The CDR3 DNA sequence: TGTGCCAGCAGCACCTGGACGGCCGGGACTAGCGGGAAGGTTGAAGAGACCCAGTACTTC. This translates into CASSTWTAGTSGKVEETQYF.

The J gene is TRBJ2-1, the V gene TRBV12-3 or TRBV12-4; the D is unclear. The CDR3 totals 12 residues. Trimming left V 3 bases short and J 8 bases short, with 8 bases between. The CDR3 region has the DNA TGTGCCAGCAGTTTCCCTCCCGATGAGCAGTTCTTC. Amino acid sequence: CASSFPPDEQFF.

The chain is built from TRBV29-1 and TRBJ2-3; 11 bases align to TRBD2. The CDR3 has 12 amino acids. CDR1 and CDR2 (germline): SQVTM, ANQGSEA. The V segment lost 6 bases and the J segment 5 bases; nucleotides outside the gene matches: 1. The CDR3: CSVGLAGDTQYF. The CDR3 coding sequence is TGCAGCGTAGGACTAGCGGGAGATACGCAGTATTTT.

V gene TRBV10-2 combines with J gene TRBJ2-1; weak D call: TRBD2 (6 bases). This CDR3 has 14 amino acids. V dropped 9 bases and J dropped 4 bases, with 16 bases sitting between them. Per germline, CDR1 WSHSY and CDR2 SAAADI. CDR3 in DNA: TGCGCCAGTAAGCCGGGACTGACTTACAATGAGCAGTTCTTC. This encodes CASKPGLTYNEQFF.

This clone appeared a few times. The rearrangement joins TRBV29-1 to TRBJ1-1, with TRBD1 matching over 9 bases. There are 14 residues in the CDR3. Trimming cost V 4 bases and J 0 bases; bases outside gene matches: 3. Germline lookup yields CDR1 SQVTM and CDR2 ANQGSEA. CDR3 in amino acids: CSVGGTGMNTEAFF. As DNA, the CDR3 is TGCAGCGTTGGGGGGACAGGGATGAACACTGAAGCTTTCTTT.

The rearrangement links TRBV18 to TRBJ2-7; 12 bases line up with TRBD2. CDR1 and CDR2 (germline): KGHSH, LQKENI. J lost 4 bases, V lost 3 bases, and 13 bases had no gene match. The CDR3 spans 18 residues. CDR3 nucleotide sequence: TGTGCCAGCTCACCTATCGCCGGACTAGCGGGATTCGCTTACGAGCAGTACTTC. Protein product: CASSPIAGLAGFAYEQYF.

The chain combines TRBV5-1 with TRBJ2-1; 8 bases align to TRBD2. CDR3 length: 17 amino acids. V lost 0 bases, J lost 14 bases, and 19 bases stayed unmatched. Germline CDR1 is SGHRS and CDR2 is YFSETQ. DNA of the CDR3: TGCGCCAGCAGCTTGGGAGATAGGGGATCAGCGGGAGCGCCGAAGTTCTTC. Its translation: CASSLGDRGSAGAPKFF.

CDR3 coding DNA: TGTGCCAGCAGCTTAGGGCGGACTAGCGGGAGCTACAATGAGCAGTTCTTC. Translation: CASSLGRTSGSYNEQFF. The chain has TRBV7-9 and TRBJ2-1; 13 nucleotides line up with TRBD2. V trimming: 1 base; J trimming: 3 bases; junction bases outside the gene matches: 3. The germline gives CDR1 SEHNR, CDR2 FQNEAQ (reference sequence). The CDR3 length is 17 residues.

The genes are TRBV12-1 and TRBJ2-3; the D call of TRBD2 is as the table states it, not checked on the DNA. TRBV12-1 constitutes a pseudogene. The length of the CDR3 is 15 residues. The CDR3 here is CASSSERETSDTQYF. The CDR3, as DNA: TGTGCCAGCAGCTCAGAGCGGGAGACGTCAGATACGCAGTATTTT.

The chain couples TRBV9 to TRBJ1-1, with 8 bases aligning to TRBD1. CDR1 is SGDLS, CDR2 YYNGEE, per germline. This CDR3 is 16 amino acids long. Trimming took 0 bases from V and 4 from J; bases not matched to a gene: 8. The CDR3 region is CASSVEPGGVGTEAFF. As DNA, the CDR3 is TGTGCCAGCAGCGTAGAGCCAGGGGGCGTGGGCACTGAAGCTTTCTTT.

This chain joins TRBV7-2 and TRBJ1-2, with 8 bases aligning to TRBD1. Germline values: CDR1 SGHTA, CDR2 FQGNSA. There are 14 residues in the CDR3. V shed 3 bases, J shed 4 bases, and the junction held 4 bases outside the gene matches. CDR3 residues: CASSFGQGTYGYTF. The CDR3 bases are TGTGCCAGCAGCTTCGGACAGGGCACCTATGGCTACACCTTC.

The chain couples TRBV24-1 to TRBJ2-3, with 8 bases matching TRBD2. The germline CDR1 and CDR2 sequences are KGHDR and SFDVKD. The CDR3 spans 15 residues. V shed 5 bases and J 5 bases; nucleotides not matched to a gene: 8. The chain's CDR3 is CATSVISGSGDTQYF. In DNA form, the CDR3 reads TGTGCCACCAGTGTAATCAGCGGGAGTGGAGATACGCAGTATTTT.

The chain employs TRBV6-6 and TRBJ2-7; tentatively, D is TRBD2 (5 bases). Germline CDR1 and CDR2: MNHNY and SVGAGI (reference sequence). The CDR3 sequence is 16 residues long. Trimming took off 2 bases at V and 0 bases at J, with 14 bases between the two ends. DNA for the CDR3: TGTGCCAGCAGTTACACCTTCCCCCGGGGCTCCTACGAGCAGTACTTC. This encodes CASSYTFPRGSYEQYF.

This chain uses TRBV6-5 with TRBJ1-5, with D possibly matching TRBD1 (5 bases). CDR1 MNHEY and CDR2 SVGAGI come from the germline V gene. This CDR3 is built from 13 residues. Trimming shortened V by 8 bases and J by 3 bases, and 11 bases separated the two germline ends. CDR3 bases: TGTGCCAGCGGGGGGACCTTCAATCAGCCCCAGCATTTT. Translation: CASGGTFNQPQHF.